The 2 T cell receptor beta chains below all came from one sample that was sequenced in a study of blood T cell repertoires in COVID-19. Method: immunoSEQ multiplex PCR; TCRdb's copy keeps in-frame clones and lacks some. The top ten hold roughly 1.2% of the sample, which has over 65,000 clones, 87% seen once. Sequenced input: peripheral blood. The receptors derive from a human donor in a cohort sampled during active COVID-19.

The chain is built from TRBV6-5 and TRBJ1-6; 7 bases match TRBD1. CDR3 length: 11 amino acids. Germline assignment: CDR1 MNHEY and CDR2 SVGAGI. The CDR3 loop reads CAVQGHSPLHF. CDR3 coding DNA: TGTGCGGTACAGGGGCATTCACCCCTCCACTTT.

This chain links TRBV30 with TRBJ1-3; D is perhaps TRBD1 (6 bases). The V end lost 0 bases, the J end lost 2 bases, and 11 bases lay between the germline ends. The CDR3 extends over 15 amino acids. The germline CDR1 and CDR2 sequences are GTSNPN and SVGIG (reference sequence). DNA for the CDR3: TGTGCCTGGAGTGTACGGAACAGGGCTGGAAACACCATATATTTT. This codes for CAWSVRNRAGNTIYF.